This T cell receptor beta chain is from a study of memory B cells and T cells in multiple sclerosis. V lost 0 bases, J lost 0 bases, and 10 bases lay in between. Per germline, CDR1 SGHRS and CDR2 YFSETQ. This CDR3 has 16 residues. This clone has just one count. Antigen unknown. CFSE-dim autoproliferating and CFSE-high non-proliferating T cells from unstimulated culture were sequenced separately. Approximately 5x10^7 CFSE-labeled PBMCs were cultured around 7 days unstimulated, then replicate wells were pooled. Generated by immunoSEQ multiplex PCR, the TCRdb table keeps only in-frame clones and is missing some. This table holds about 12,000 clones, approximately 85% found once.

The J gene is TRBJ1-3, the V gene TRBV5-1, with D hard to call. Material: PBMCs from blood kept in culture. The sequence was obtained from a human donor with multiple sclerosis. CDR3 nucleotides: TGCGCCAGCAGCTTGGATATGCAGAACTCTGGAAACACCATATATTTT. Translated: CASSLDMQNSGNTIYF.